Below are 22 T cell receptor beta chains sequenced from a single sample in a study of blood T cell repertoires in COVID-19. Measured with immunoSEQ multiplex PCR; TCRdb has only the in-frame clones, and not every one. The sample records fewer than 200,000 clones, just under 90% being singletons. Source material: peripheral blood. The receptors originated from a woman in her 70s with COVID-19, enrolled during active disease.

V and J are TRBV3-1 (or the pseudogene TRBV3-2) and TRBJ1-1; no clear D. This CDR3 is 14 amino acids long. From germline, CDR1 is LGHDT and CDR2 YNNKEL (reference sequence). The V end was cut by 1 base, the J end by 6 bases, with 12 bases between. The CDR3 region has the DNA TGTGCCAGCAGCCAAGCCAACGGGGAGGCTGAAGCTTTCTTT. As protein: CASSQANGEAEAFF.

The V gene is TRBV7-2, the J gene TRBJ2-2; 7 positions match TRBD1. The trim removed 0 bases at V and 5 bases at J, leaving 6 bases unmatched. Germline V gene sequence: CDR1 SGHTA, CDR2 FQGNSA. CDR3 size: 16 residues. The CDR3 DNA sequence: TGTGCCAGCAGCTTAGCCATGACAGGGCGGACCGGGGAGCTGTTTTTT. Amino acids: CASSLAMTGRTGELFF.

This chain links TRBV5-1 with TRBJ2-7; perhaps TRBD1 as D (5 bases). V gave up 0 bases and J gave up 2 bases, with 9 bases separating them. The CDR3 runs 14 residues. CDR1 and CDR2 from the germline V gene are SGHRS and YFSETQ. As DNA, the CDR3 is TGCGCCAGCAGCTTGGTCCAGGGCCCCTACGAGCAGTACTTC. This translates into CASSLVQGPYEQYF.

This sequence joins TRBV7-2 and TRBJ2-1; no clear D gene. The CDR3 extends over 11 amino acids. Trimming pared 8 bases from V and 8 bases from J, leaving 10 bases between. The germline CDR1 and CDR2 sequences are SGHTA and FQGNSA. The CDR3, as DNA: TGTGCCAGCCTAAACGTGGATGAGCAGTTCTTC. The encoded protein is CASLNVDEQFF.

This clone appeared many times. This chain uses TRBV6-1 with TRBJ2-5, with D possibly being TRBD1 (5 bases). V lost 3 bases, J lost 2 bases, and 13 bases lay in between. The germline V gene encodes CDR1 MNHNS and CDR2 SASEGT. There are 15 residues in the CDR3. This chain's CDR3 is CASSDGQQTQETQYF. The DNA for the CDR3 is TGTGCCAGCAGTGATGGACAACAGACTCAAGAGACCCAGTACTTC.

The rearrangement uses TRBV6-1 and TRBJ2-7; D unclear. The V end was cut by 1 base, the J end by 1 base, with 11 bases between. In germline, CDR1 is MNHNS, CDR2 SASEGT. The CDR3 is made up of 15 amino acids. The CDR3 DNA sequence: TGTGCCAGCAGTGAAGTTAGCAGCCGATCCTACGAGCAGTACTTC. Amino acid sequence: CASSEVSSRSYEQYF.

The rearrangement joins TRBV6-6 to TRBJ2-7; D not resolved. V lost 3 bases and J lost 3, with 9 bases in between. There are 13 residues in the CDR3. Germline lookup yields CDR1 MNHNY and CDR2 SVGAGI (reference sequence). The CDR3 coding sequence is TGTGCCAGCAGTTATGACTCGGACTACGAGCAGTACTTC. Protein product: CASSYDSDYEQYF.

The rearrangement uses TRBV6-5 and TRBJ2-1, with 9 bases identical to TRBD1. The length of the CDR3 is 13 residues. Per germline, CDR1 MNHEY and CDR2 SVGAGI. The V segment lost 4 bases and the J segment 9 bases; nucleotides outside the gene matches: 4. CDR3 amino acids: CASSSNRGREQFF. DNA of the CDR3: TGTGCCAGCAGTTCCAACAGGGGGCGTGAGCAGTTCTTC.

Worth noting for this clone: The junction departs from germline at one end; a sequencing error may be responsible. This chain connects TRBV7-7 to TRBJ2-7, with 7 bases lining up with TRBD1. Germline CDR1 reads SSHAT; CDR2 reads FNYEAQ (reference sequence). This CDR3 comprises 15 residues. CDR3 in DNA: TGTGCTAGCAGCTTAGCCGAGGGGGCGAACTACGAGCAGTACTTC. Its protein product is CASSLAEGANYEQYF.

This clone was detected once. The gene calls are TRBV7-9 and TRBJ2-5, with D maybe TRBD2 (6 bases). CDR3 length: 13 amino acids. Germline loops: CDR1 SEHNR, CDR2 FQNEAQ (reference sequence). Trimming took off 6 bases at V and 2 bases at J, with 10 bases between the two ends. The CDR3, as DNA: TGTGCCAGCAGTCGGGACTTTCAAGAGACCCAGTACTTC. It specifies CASSRDFQETQYF.

The genes are TRBV30 and TRBJ2-5; 8 nucleotides line up with TRBD2. V lost 8 bases, J lost 4 bases, and 12 bases stayed unmatched. This CDR3 spans 14 amino acids. Germline V CDR1 and CDR2: GTSNPN, SVGIG (reference sequence). CDR3 region: CAVNREGLSETQYF. The CDR3 bases are TGTGCCGTGAATCGGGAGGGCCTATCAGAGACCCAGTACTTC.

CDR3 DNA sequence: TGTGCCAGCAGCTTACACCCTGGAGTCTACGAGCAGTACTTC. The encoded protein is CASSLHPGVYEQYF. This rearrangement joins TRBV27 to TRBJ2-7; unclear D gene. V lost 6 bases and J 3 bases, leaving 15 bases between the germline ends. This CDR3 has 14 amino acids. Germline lookup yields CDR1 MNHEY and CDR2 SMNVEV (reference sequence).

In this sample, this clone turned up a few times. This chain uses TRBV7-9 with TRBJ2-7, with 7 bases aligning to TRBD1. Germline trimming cut 7 bases from V and 2 bases from J; bases unmatched to any gene: 5. The CDR3 is 13 residues long. Germline assignment: CDR1 SEHNR and CDR2 FQNEAQ (reference sequence). CDR3 DNA sequence: TGTGCCAGCAACAAAGGGACAGCCTACGAGCAGTACTTC. It is translated as CASNKGTAYEQYF.

The V gene is TRBV10-3, the J gene TRBJ2-5; D is possibly TRBD1 (6 bases). The germline V gene encodes CDR1 ENHRY and CDR2 SYGVKD. The V end lost 11 bases, the J end lost 0 bases, and 7 bases lay between the germline ends. The CDR3 sequence is 11 residues long. CDR3 nucleotides: TGTGCCGCAGGGGACCAAGAGACCCAGTACTTC. It codes for CAAGDQETQYF.

The chain is built from TRBV28 and TRBJ2-7; 7 bases align to TRBD2. CDR1 and CDR2 from the germline V gene are MDHEN and SYDVKM. The ends lost 6 bases at V and 12 bases at J; junction bases unmatched: 11. The length of the CDR3 is 12 residues. This CDR3 is CASRSGTPIPYF. The CDR3 region has the DNA TGTGCCAGCAGAAGCGGGACTCCCATCCCGTACTTC.

The chain links TRBV29-1 to TRBJ2-1, with 14 positions matching TRBD2. V trimming: 5 bases; J trimming: 2 bases; junction bases outside the gene matches: 8. Germline V gene lookup returns CDR1 SQVTM and CDR2 ANQGSEA. This CDR3 contains 17 residues. CDR3 protein: CSVSQGGLAGAYNEQFF. The CDR3 DNA follows: TGCAGCGTTAGTCAGGGGGGACTAGCGGGAGCCTACAATGAGCAGTTCTTC.

The V gene is TRBV5-8, the J gene TRBJ2-3, with TRBD2 matching 11 bases. The germline gives CDR1 SGHTS, CDR2 YDEGEE. The CDR3 runs 14 residues. V lost 7 bases to trimming and J lost 6 bases; unmatched junction nucleotides: 7. The DNA for the CDR3 is TGTGCCAGCGGCGCTAGCGGGAGGTTGGATACGCAGTATTTT. Translated: CASGASGRLDTQYF.

The J gene is TRBJ2-7, the V gene TRBV12-5; TRBD2 agrees at 12 bases. The CDR3 is 19 amino acids. CDR1 is LGHNT and CDR2 is FRNRAP in the germline V gene. The junction had 12 bases not matched to a gene; V was cut back by 2 bases and J by 1 base. CDR3 loop: CASGLPPLTSGRPSYEQYF. The CDR3 bases are TGTGCTAGTGGTTTGCCACCCCTGACTAGCGGGAGACCATCCTACGAGCAGTACTTC.

V gene TRBV9 combines with J gene TRBJ1-4; the D gene is possibly TRBD1 (5 bases). Looked up from germline, CDR1 is SGDLS and CDR2 is YYNGEE. The V gene lost 0 bases and the J gene lost 3 bases, with 6 bases spanning the gap. There are 14 residues in the CDR3. The CDR3 DNA sequence: TGTGCCAGCAGCGTAGGACAGCCTAATGAAAAACTGTTTTTT. It translates to CASSVGQPNEKLFF.

This clone was found a few times. The V and J genes are TRBV21-1 and TRBJ2-3; TRBD1, the table's D call, lacks a check against the DNA. TRBV21-1 is given as a pseudogene. This CDR3 is 16 amino acids long. The CDR3 DNA reads as TGTGCCAGCAGCGGTCGGGACAACCTAAGCACAGATACGCAGTATTTT. Translation: CASSGRDNLSTDTQYF.

The rearrangement uses TRBV28 and TRBJ2-7; 7 bases align to TRBD1. Germline V gene data show CDR1 as MDHEN and CDR2 as SYDVKM. The trim removed 7 bases at V and 2 bases at J, leaving 5 bases unmatched. CDR3 length: 13 amino acids. This CDR3 reads CASIPGQTYEQYF. The CDR3 region has the DNA TGTGCCAGCATCCCGGGACAGACCTACGAGCAGTACTTC. Variable domain in full (rest from reference TRBV28 and TRBJ2-7): DVKVTQSSRYLVKRTGEKVFLECVQDMDHENMFWYRQDPGLGLRLIYFSYDVKMKEKGDIPEGYSVSREKKERFSLILESASTNQTSMYLCASIPGQTYEQYFGPGTRLTVT.

The chain combines TRBV6-5 with TRBJ1-1, with a weak D call TRBD1 (6 bases). The germline V gene has CDR1 MNHEY and CDR2 SVGAGI. The CDR3 totals 13 residues. V lost 0 bases and J 10 bases, leaving 12 bases between the germline ends. This CDR3 is CASSYSGRGGAFF. As DNA, the CDR3 is TGTGCCAGCAGTTACTCGGGAAGGGGGGGAGCTTTCTTT.